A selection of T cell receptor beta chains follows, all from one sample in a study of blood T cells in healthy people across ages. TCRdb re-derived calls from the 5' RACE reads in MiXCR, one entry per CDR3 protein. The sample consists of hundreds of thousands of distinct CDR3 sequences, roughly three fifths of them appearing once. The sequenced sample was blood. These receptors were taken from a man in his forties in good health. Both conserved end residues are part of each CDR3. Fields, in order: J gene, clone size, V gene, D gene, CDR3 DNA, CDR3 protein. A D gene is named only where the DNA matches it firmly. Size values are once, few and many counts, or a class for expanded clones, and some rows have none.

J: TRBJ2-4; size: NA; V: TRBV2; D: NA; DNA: TGTGCCAGCAACGGGAGAGAAAACATTCAGTACTTC; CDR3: CASNGRENIQYF
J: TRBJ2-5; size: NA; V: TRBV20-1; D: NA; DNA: TGCAGTGCTAGTTCGGCGGTCTTGAACACTGAAGAGACCCAGTACTTC; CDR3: CSASSAVLNTEETQYF
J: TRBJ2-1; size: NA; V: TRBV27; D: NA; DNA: TGTGCCAGCAGTTTATCGAGTCTAGCAGTCGACGATGAGCAGTTCTTC; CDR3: CASSLSSLAVDDEQFF
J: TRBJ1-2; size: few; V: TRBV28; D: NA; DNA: TGTGCCAGCAGTTCTCCCCCGCCGAGTACTAACTATGGCTACACCTTC; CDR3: CASSSPPPSTNYGYTF
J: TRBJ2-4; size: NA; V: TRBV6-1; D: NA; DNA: TGTGCCAGCAGTGAGGGCAGGGCGGCCAAAAACATTCAGTACTTC; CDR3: CASSEGRAAKNIQYF
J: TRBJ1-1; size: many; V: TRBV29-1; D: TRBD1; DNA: TGCAGCGTTGCAGGGGGCGCGTCGAACACTGAAGCTTTCTTT; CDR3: CSVAGGASNTEAFF
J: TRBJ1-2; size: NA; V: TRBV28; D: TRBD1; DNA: TGTGCCAGCAGTTCGGGACAGGGGGCGACGGCTTACTATGGCTACACCTTC; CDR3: CASSSGQGATAYYGYTF
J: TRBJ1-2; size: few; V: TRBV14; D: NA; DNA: TGTGCCAGCAGCCAAAACAGGGCAAGAAATGGCTACACCTTC; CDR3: CASSQNRARNGYTF
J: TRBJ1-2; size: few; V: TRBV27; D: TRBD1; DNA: TGTGCCAGCGCCAGACCCGGGACAGGGTATGGCTACACCTTC; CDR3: CASARPGTGYGYTF
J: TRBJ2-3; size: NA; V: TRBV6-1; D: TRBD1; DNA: TGTGCCAGCACCGAGGGACAGGGCTTCACAGATACGCAGTATTTT; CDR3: CASTEGQGFTDTQYF
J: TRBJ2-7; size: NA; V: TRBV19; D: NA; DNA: TGTGCCAGTAGTAAAGGAGGAATTTACGAGCAGTACTTC; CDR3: CASSKGGIYEQYF
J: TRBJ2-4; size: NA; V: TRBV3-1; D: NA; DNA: TGTGCCAGCAGCCGGAGATCGGGGGCCAAAAACATTCAGTACTTC; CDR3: CASSRRSGAKNIQYF
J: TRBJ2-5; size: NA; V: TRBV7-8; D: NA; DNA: TGTGCCAGCAGCTGCCAGCCCGAGGGCAGGGAGACCCAGTACTTC; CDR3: CASSCQPEGRETQYF
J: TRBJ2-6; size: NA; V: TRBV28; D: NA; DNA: TGTGCCAGCAGTTTCCCTGCGGCGTCTGGGGCCAACGTCCTGACTTTC; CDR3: CASSFPAASGANVLTF
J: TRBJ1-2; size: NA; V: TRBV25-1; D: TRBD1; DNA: TGTGCCAGCAGTTACCGGGACAGCCTCTATGGCTACACCTTC; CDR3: CASSYRDSLYGYTF
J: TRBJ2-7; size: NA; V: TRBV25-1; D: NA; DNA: TGTGCCAGCAGTGAATCGGGCTCCTACGAGCAGTACTTC; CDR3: CASSESGSYEQYF
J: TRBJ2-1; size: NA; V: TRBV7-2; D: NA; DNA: TGTGCCAGCAGCTTCGTTGTCATCCAGTCCAATGAGCAGTTCTTC; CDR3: CASSFVVIQSNEQFF
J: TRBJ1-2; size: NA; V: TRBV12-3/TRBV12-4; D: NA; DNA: TGTGCCAGCAGGATCATGGGGGTGGATGGCTACACCTTC; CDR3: CASRIMGVDGYTF
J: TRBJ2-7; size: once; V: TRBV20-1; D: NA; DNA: TGCAGTGCTAGATTTAGGGCTGTTGGTTACGAGCAGTACTTC; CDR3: CSARFRAVGYEQYF
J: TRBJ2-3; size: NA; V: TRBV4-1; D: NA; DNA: TGCGCCAGCAGCCAAGTTTTTACAGGAACGGGCACAGATACGCAGTATTTT; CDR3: CASSQVFTGTGTDTQYF
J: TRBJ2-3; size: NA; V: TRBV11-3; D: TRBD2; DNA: TGTGCCAGCAGCTTTATGGCTAGCGGGGGTATCACAGATACGCAGTATTTT; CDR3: CASSFMASGGITDTQYF
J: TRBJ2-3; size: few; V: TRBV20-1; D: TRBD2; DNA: TGCAGTGCTAGACTCAGCGGGAGACAGTCAGATACGCAGTATTTT; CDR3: CSARLSGRQSDTQYF
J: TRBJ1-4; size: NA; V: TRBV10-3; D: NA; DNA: TGTGCCACACAACAGGCAACTAATGAAAAACTGTTTTTT; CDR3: CATQQATNEKLFF
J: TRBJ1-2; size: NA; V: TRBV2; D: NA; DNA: TGTGCCAGCAGTGACAGACTCTATGGCTACACCTTC; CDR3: CASSDRLYGYTF
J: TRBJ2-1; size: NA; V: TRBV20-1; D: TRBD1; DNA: TGCAGTGCTAGAGAATCGGACAGGGTTTGGAGCAATGAGCAGTTCTTC; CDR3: CSARESDRVWSNEQFF
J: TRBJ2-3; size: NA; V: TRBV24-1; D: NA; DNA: TGTGCCACCAGTGGAATCGACAGAGGGAAGCAGTATTTT; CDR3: CATSGIDRGKQYF
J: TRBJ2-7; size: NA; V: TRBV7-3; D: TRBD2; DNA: TGTGCCAGCAGCTCGCCGACTAGCGGGAGGGCCTACGAGCAGTACTTC; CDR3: CASSSPTSGRAYEQYF
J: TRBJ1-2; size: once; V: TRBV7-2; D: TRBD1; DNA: TGTGCCAGCAGCCCCTACCAGAGGACAGGGAACTATGGCTACACCTTC; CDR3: CASSPYQRTGNYGYTF
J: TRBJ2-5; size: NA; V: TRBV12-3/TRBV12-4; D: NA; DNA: TGTGCCAGCAGTTTTATACAGTTTCCTTTTGAGACCCAGTACTTC; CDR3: CASSFIQFPFETQYF
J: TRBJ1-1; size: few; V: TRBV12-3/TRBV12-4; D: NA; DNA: TGTGCCAGCAGTTTAATGGCCGGTAACACTGAGGCTTTCTTT; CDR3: CASSLMAGNTEAFF
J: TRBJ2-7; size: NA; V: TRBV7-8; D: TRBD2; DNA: TGTGCCAGCAGCCTCAGACTAGCTGCATCCGAGCAGTACTTC; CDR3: CASSLRLAASEQYF
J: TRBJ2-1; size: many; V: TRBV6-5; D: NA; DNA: TGTGCCAGCAGCACAAAGCGACCTGGCCTCTACAATGAGCAGTTCTTC; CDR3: CASSTKRPGLYNEQFF